The present TCR beta chain was sequenced within a study of blood T cell repertoires in COVID-19. Across the study: Whether acute or convalescent, the COVID-19 samples came from the United States, Italy and Spain. The cDNA or gDNA used as material had been derived from T cells, B-cell-depleted T cells, or PBMCs.

The CDR3 is 15 residues long. The germline V and J ends were trimmed by 2 bases and 1 base, with 11 bases remaining between them. Germline CDR1 MDHEN, CDR2 SYDVKM. The table lists this clone with a few counts. The authors' processing: Nucleated cell number was recorded as an estimate derived from reference gene primer amplification. Profiled with immunoSEQ multiplex PCR; TCRdb holds only in-frame clones, not every one. The V and J calls and clone size are taken from that table; D and trimming were inferred from the DNA. The data hold roughly 100,000 clones, with 91% observed a single time. The chain has TRBV28 and TRBJ1-1; no firm D call. The clonotype originates from a man between 18 and 29 years old with acute or convalescent COVID-19. Sequencing was done on a sample of peripheral blood. The CDR3 is CASSLETDGNTEAFF. The CDR3 nucleotides read TGTGCCAGCAGTTTAGAGACTGACGGGAACACTGAAGCTTTCTTT.